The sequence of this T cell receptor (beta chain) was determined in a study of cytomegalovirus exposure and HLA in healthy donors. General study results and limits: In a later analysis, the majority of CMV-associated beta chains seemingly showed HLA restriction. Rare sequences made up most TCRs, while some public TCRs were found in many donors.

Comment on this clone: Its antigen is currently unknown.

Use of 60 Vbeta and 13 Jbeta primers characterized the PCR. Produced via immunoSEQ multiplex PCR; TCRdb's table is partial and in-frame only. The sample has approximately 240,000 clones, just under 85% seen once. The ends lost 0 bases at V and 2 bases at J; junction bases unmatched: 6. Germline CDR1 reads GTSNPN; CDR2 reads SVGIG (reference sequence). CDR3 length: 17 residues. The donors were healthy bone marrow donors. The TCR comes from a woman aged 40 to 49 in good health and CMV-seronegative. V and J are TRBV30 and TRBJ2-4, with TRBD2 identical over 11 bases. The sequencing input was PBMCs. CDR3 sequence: CAWSVGVAGGPKNIQYF. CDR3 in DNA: TGTGCCTGGAGTGTAGGGGTAGCGGGGGGGCCCAAAAACATTCAGTACTTC.